These T cell receptor beta chains were read from a single sample in a study of human T cells and chemical hapten exposure. Via MiXCR, TCRdb re-called the RACE reads, giving one row per CDR3 protein. The sample has roughly 150,000 distinct CDR3 sequences; 10% to 15% are singletons. Sequenced here: whole blood, sampled in connection with sensitization to the hapten diphenylcyclopropenone (DPC). The receptors here all came from a woman aged 45 to 65 with alopecia areata. Some clones in this sample may be carry-over from other donors' samples. CDR3s include the opening cysteine and the closing phenylalanine or tryptophan. D genes are given only for firm matches. For some rows the clone size is stated as once, few or many, or as a class when expanded; others skip it.

clone_size | d_call | j_call | cdr3_length | v_call | cdr3_nt | cdr3_aa
few | - | TRBJ1-3 | 15 | TRBV11-2 | TGTGCCAGCAGGGGACGGGGGGCTACGGGAAACACCATATATTTT | CASRGRGATGNTIYF
- | - | TRBJ2-2 | 15 | TRBV5-1 | TGCGCCAGCAGCTACCAGCACTCGAACACCGGGGAGCTGTTTTTT | CASSYQHSNTGELFF
many | TRBD1 | TRBJ1-4 | 18 | TRBV7-6 | TGTGCCAGCAGCTCCCAGTCTGGGACAGGGTCAACTAATGAAAAACTGTTTTTT | CASSSQSGTGSTNEKLFF
few | - | TRBJ2-2 | 14 | TRBV7-8 | TGTGCCAGCAGCTCAAGGGTGCAGACCGGGGAGCTGTTTTTT | CASSSRVQTGELFF
many | TRBD2 | TRBJ2-5 | 16 | TRBV10-2 | TGCGCCAGCAGTGGGCTAGCGGGAGTACTGGGAGAGACCCAGTACTTC | CASSGLAGVLGETQYF
few | - | TRBJ2-4 | 12 | TRBV4-2 | TGTGCCAGCAGCCAAGATGGTCGCATTCAGTACTTC | CASSQDGRIQYF
- | - | TRBJ1-1 | 13 | TRBV20-1 | TGCAGTGCTGGGATATCCATGAACACTGAAGCTTTCTTT | CSAGISMNTEAFF
- | TRBD2 | TRBJ2-1 | 15 | TRBV5-1 | TGCGCCAGCTCCGGGGAGCGGGAGGCCTACAATGAGCAGTTCTTC | CASSGEREAYNEQFF
- | TRBD1 | TRBJ2-2 | 14 | TRBV10-1 | TGCGCCACCGGACAGGGTGTGGGCACCGGGGAGCTGTTTTTT | CATGQGVGTGELFF
many | TRBD2 | TRBJ2-1 | 15 | TRBV6-2/TRBV6-3 | TGTGCCAGCAGCCGCGGGACTAGCGGGAACAATGAGCAGTTCTTC | CASSRGTSGNNEQFF
few | TRBD2 | TRBJ2-3 | 15 | TRBV28 | TGTGCCAGCAGTTCACATAGCGGGAGTGCAGATACGCAGTATTTT | CASSSHSGSADTQYF
- | TRBD1 | TRBJ2-5 | 13 | TRBV18 | TGTGCCAGCTCGACGGGACAGGGTGTGACCCAGTACTTC | CASSTGQGVTQYF
few | - | TRBJ2-1 | 14 | TRBV4-2 | TGTGCCAGCAGCCAGGCCCAAGGGGTGAATGAGCAGTTCTTC | CASSQAQGVNEQFF
few | TRBD2 | TRBJ2-2 | 18 | TRBV4-2 | TGTGCCAGCAGCCAAGGGACTAGCGGGAGTACGGACACCGGGGAGCTGTTTTTT | CASSQGTSGSTDTGELFF
few | TRBD1 | TRBJ1-1 | 13 | TRBV10-2 | TGCGCCAGCACCTTGGACAGGGGGACTGAAGCTTTCTTT | CASTLDRGTEAFF
few | - | TRBJ2-1 | 14 | TRBV12-3/TRBV12-4 | TGTGCCAGCAGTCACCCCCAGGCGATCAATGAGCAGTTCTTC | CASSHPQAINEQFF
few | - | TRBJ2-7 | 13 | TRBV19 | TGTGCCAGTAGGACCGACAGCGAGGGGGAGCAGTACTTC | CASRTDSEGEQYF
many | - | TRBJ2-5 | 12 | TRBV20-1 | TGCAGTGCGGAGGGGGCAGGGGAGACCCAGTACTTC | CSAEGAGETQYF
many | - | TRBJ2-6 | 18 | TRBV27 | TGTGCCAGCAGTCCAGAGGGCTTTGGGGGGTCAGGGGCCAACGTCCTGACTTTC | CASSPEGFGGSGANVLTF
- | - | TRBJ1-2 | 13 | TRBV3-1 | TGTGCCAGCAGCCAAGACGGTAACTATGGCTACACCTTC | CASSQDGNYGYTF
- | - | TRBJ2-3 | 14 | TRBV7-2 | TGTGCCAGCAGCTTACACCAGATCACAGATACGCAGTATTTT | CASSLHQITDTQYF
- | - | TRBJ2-3 | 15 | TRBV12-3/TRBV12-4 | TGTGCCAGCAGGCCCCTCGTGGGAGCCACAGATACGCAGTATTTT | CASRPLVGATDTQYF